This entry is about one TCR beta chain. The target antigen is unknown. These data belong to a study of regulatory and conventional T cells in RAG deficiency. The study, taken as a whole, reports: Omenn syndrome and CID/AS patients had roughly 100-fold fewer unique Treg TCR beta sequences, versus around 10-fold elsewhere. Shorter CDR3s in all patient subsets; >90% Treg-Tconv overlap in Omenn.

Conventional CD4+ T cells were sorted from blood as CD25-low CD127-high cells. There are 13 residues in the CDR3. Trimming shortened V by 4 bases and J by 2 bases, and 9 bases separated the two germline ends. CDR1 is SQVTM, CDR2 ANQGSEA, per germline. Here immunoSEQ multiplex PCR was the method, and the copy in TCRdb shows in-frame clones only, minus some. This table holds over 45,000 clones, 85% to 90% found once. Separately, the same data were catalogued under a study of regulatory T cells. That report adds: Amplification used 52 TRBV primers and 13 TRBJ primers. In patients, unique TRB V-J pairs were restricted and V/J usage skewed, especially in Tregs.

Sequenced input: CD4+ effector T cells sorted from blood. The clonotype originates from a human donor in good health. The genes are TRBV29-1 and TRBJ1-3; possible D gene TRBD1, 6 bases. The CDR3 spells CSVVRGTGNTIYF. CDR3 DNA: TGCAGCGTTGTGAGGGGGACTGGAAACACCATATATTTT.